This T cell receptor (beta chain) was found in a study of metastatic and nonmetastatic thyroid tumors. Study-wide background: Samples came from malignant and benign thyroid patients, and repertoires were compared across blood and tumor or nodule tissue.

This clone was counted many times. What it binds is not known. Whole-study results and caveats: Reported TCR beta diversity, measured in blood and tumor, was significantly higher for malignant thyroid tumors than for benign nodules.

Nobody among the patients had been given any treatment before thyroid surgery. The CDR3 length is 17 residues. Trimming shortened V by 3 bases and J by 5 bases, and 22 bases separated the two germline ends. Germline-derived CDR1 and CDR2 are MDHEN and SYDVKM. In the authors' methods: It was from CDR3 differences across clinicopathological groups that a distant-metastasis classifier for papillary thyroid cancer was built. TCRdb reprocessed the PCR reads via MiXCR. What appears here as the V and J calls and clone size reflects TCRdb's work, not the paper's. This table has roughly 13,000 clones, about 31% appearing once.

This receptor was obtained from a female donor with papillary thyroid cancer or a benign thyroid nodule (not recorded which). Some clones in this sample may be carry-over from other donors' samples. Sample: tumor tissue. The chain couples TRBV28 to TRBJ2-5; possible D gene TRBD2, 5 bases. The CDR3 bases are TGTGCCAGCAGTTTTCGAGGGAGAGGACGTTTGGGGGAGACCCAGTACTTC. The encoded protein is CASSFRGRGRLGETQYF.